One and the same sample provided the 5 T cell receptor beta chains below, sequenced in a study of cytomegalovirus exposure and HLA in healthy donors. The primer mix had 60 Vbeta and 13 Jbeta primers. This table comes from immunoSEQ multiplex PCR, and its TCRdb copy is limited to in-frame clones, with some not included. The sample's table shows tens of thousands of clones. Sequenced input: PBMCs. Receptors originate from a woman younger than 35 in good health and CMV-seronegative.

The chain carries TRBV28 and TRBJ2-5, with D uncertain. The CDR3 has 14 residues. V shed 2 bases and J shed 3 bases, with 10 bases lying between them. Germline V CDR1 and CDR2: MDHEN, SYDVKM. CDR3 amino acids: CASSLGWRKETQYF. In DNA, the CDR3 is TGTGCCAGCAGTTTAGGTTGGAGAAAAGAGACCCAGTACTTC.

The chain carries TRBV7-9 and TRBJ1-6; 8 bases match TRBD1. Germline V gene data show CDR1 as SEHNR and CDR2 as FQNEAQ (reference sequence). Trimming cost V 5 bases and J 0 bases; bases outside gene matches: 6. The CDR3 extends over 17 amino acids. CDR3 sequence (DNA): TGTGCCAGCAGCCCGCGGACAGGGAGCTCCTATAATTCACCCCTCCACTTT. Protein product: CASSPRTGSSYNSPLHF.

This rearrangement joins TRBV19 to TRBJ2-3; 7 nucleotides agree with TRBD2. The CDR3 consists of 15 residues. From germline, CDR1 is LNHDA and CDR2 SQIVND (reference sequence). Unmatched junction bases numbered 10, after V lost 6 bases and J lost 4 bases. Written as DNA, the CDR3 is TGTGCCAGTAGGGAAATCGGGGGGTACTCAGATACGCAGTATTTT. Amino acids: CASREIGGYSDTQYF. The variable domain in full, with the rest retrieved from reference TRBV19 and TRBJ2-3, is DGGITQSPKYLFRKEGQNVTLSCEQNLNHDAMYWYRQDPGQGLRLIYYSQIVNDFQKGDIAEGYSVSREKKESFPLTVTSAQKNPTAFYLCASREIGGYSDTQYFGPGTRLTVL.

Measured by frequency, this clone is medium-sized (0.01 to 0.1%). The chain combines TRBV6-4 with TRBJ2-7, with 11 positions matching TRBD1. Trimming took 2 bases from V and 3 from J; bases not matched to a gene: 0. From germline, CDR1 is MRHNA and CDR2 SNTAGT. This CDR3 spans 14 amino acids. The CDR3 protein is CASSDGTGGYEQYF. CDR3 in DNA: TGTGCCAGCAGTGACGGGACAGGGGGCTACGAGCAGTACTTC.

The chain uses TRBV9 and TRBJ2-5, with TRBD2 identical over 13 bases. CDR1 and CDR2 (germline): SGDLS, YYNGEE. This CDR3 region has 15 residues. V shed 4 bases, J shed 9 bases, and the junction held 9 bases outside the gene matches. CDR3: CASSLQGTSGEPQYF. As DNA, the CDR3 is TGTGCCAGCAGCCTCCAAGGGACTAGCGGGGAGCCCCAGTACTTC.